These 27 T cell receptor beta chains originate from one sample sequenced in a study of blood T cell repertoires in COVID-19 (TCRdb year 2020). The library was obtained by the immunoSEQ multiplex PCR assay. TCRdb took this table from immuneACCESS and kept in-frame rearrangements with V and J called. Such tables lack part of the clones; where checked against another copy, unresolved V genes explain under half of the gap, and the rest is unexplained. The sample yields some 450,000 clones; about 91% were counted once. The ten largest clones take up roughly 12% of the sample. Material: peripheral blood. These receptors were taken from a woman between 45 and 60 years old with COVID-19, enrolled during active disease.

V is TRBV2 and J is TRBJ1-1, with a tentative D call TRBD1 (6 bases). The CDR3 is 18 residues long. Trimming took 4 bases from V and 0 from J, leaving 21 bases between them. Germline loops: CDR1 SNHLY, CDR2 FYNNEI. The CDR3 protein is CASSVPRQVTTMNTEAFF. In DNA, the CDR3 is TGTGCCAGCAGTGTACCTAGACAGGTCACTACAATGAACACTGAAGCTTTCTTT.

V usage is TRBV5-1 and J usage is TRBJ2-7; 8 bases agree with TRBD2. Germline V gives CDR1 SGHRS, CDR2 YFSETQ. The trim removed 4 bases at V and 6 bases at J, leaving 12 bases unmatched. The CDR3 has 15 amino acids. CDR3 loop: CASSPSGGREGEQYF. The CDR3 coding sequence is TGCGCCAGCAGCCCGAGCGGGGGAAGGGAAGGCGAGCAGTACTTC.

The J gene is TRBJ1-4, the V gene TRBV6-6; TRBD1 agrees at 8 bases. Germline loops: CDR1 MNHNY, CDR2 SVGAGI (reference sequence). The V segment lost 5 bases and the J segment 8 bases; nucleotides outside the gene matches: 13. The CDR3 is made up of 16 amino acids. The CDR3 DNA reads TGTGCCAGCAGTGGGGACCCAGGGGGCTCTAGAGAAAAACTGTTTTTT. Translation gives CASSGDPGGSREKLFF.

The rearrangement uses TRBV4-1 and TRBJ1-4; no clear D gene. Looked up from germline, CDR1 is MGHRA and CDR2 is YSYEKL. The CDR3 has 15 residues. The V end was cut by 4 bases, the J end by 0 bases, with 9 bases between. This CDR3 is CASSPQDTTNEKLFF. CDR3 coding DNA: TGCGCCAGCAGCCCACAAGACACAACTAATGAAAAACTGTTTTTT.

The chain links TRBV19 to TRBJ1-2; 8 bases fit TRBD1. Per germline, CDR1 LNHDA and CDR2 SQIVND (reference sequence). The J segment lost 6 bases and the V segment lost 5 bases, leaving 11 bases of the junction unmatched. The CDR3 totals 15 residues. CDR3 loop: CASSPNPDRANGYTF. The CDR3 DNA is TGTGCCAGTAGTCCGAACCCGGACAGGGCCAATGGCTACACCTTC.

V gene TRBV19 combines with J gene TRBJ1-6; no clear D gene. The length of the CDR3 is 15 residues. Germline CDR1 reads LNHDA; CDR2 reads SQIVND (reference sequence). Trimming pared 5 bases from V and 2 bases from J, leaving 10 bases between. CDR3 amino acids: CASSAQATYNSPLHF. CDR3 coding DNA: TGTGCCAGTAGTGCCCAGGCTACCTATAATTCACCCCTCCACTTT.

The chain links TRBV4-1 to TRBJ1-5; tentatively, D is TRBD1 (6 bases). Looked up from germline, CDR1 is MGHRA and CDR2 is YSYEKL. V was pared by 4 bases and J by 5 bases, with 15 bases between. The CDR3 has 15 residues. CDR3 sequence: CASSPGAGEHQPQHF. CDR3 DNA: TGCGCCAGCAGCCCAGGGGCCGGGGAGCATCAGCCCCAGCATTTT.

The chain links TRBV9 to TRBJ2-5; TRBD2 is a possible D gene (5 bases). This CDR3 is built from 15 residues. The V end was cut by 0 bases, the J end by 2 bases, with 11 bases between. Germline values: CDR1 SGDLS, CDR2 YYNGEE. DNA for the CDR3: TGTGCCAGCAGCGTAGAAGCGGTGACTCAAGAGACCCAGTACTTC. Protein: CASSVEAVTQETQYF.

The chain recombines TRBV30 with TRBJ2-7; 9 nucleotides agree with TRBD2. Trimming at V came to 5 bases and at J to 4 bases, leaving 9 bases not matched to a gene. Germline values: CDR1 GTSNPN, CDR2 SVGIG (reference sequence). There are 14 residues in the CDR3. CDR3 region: CAWSKRAGGYEQYF. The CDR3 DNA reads TGTGCCTGGTCGAAACGGGCGGGGGGGTACGAGCAGTACTTC.

For the CDR3, the DNA is TGTGCCAGTAGTATCGGTGTAGCCAAAAACATTCAGTACTTC. It specifies CASSIGVAKNIQYF. The rearrangement uses TRBV19 and TRBJ2-4; D uncertain. The length of the CDR3 is 14 residues. Deletions cut 3 bases from V and 0 bases from J, with 6 bases between. CDR1 is LNHDA and CDR2 is SQIVND in the germline V gene (reference sequence).

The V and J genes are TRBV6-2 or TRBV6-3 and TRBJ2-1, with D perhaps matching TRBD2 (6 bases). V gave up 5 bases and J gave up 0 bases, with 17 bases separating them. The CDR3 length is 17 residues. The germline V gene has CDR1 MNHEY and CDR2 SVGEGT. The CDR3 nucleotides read TGTGCCAGCAGTCCCCGTCTCCCTAGCGCCTCCTACAATGAGCAGTTCTTC. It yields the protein CASSPRLPSASYNEQFF.

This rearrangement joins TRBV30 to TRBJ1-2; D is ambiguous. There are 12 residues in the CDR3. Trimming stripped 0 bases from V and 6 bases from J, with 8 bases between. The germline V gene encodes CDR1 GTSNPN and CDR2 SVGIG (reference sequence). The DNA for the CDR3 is TGTGCCTGGAGTGTAGCGGTGCATGGCTACACCTTC. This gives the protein CAWSVAVHGYTF.

The CDR3: CASSYVQEPGYTF. The DNA for the CDR3 is TGTGCCAGCAGTTACGTACAGGAGCCGGGCTACACCTTC. The chain uses TRBV6-5 and TRBJ1-2; D may be TRBD1 (5 bases). The CDR3 contains 13 residues. Trimming removed 2 bases at V and 8 bases at J, with 12 bases between. Germline CDR1 is MNHEY and CDR2 is SVGAGI.

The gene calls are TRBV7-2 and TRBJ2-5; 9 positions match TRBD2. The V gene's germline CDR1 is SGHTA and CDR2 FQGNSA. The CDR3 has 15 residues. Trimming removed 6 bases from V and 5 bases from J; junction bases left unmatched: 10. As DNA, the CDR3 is TGTGCCAGCAGGGGAGGTCTAGCGGGGCTTGAGACCCAGTACTTC. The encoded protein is CASRGGLAGLETQYF.

The CDR3 bases are TGTGCCAGCAGTTTATCCAGACTAGCGGGTAGCTCCTACGAGCAGTACTTC. Translation: CASSLSRLAGSSYEQYF. This rearrangement joins TRBV27 to TRBJ2-7; TRBD2 agrees at 10 bases. This CDR3 has 17 amino acids. Trimming at V came to 0 bases and at J to 0 bases, leaving 5 bases not matched to a gene. Germline CDR1 reads MNHEY; CDR2 reads SMNVEV (reference sequence).

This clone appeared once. The CDR3 sequence is CATPRGQGGWDTEAFF. The CDR3 DNA reads TGTGCCACCCCGCGCGGACAGGGAGGGTGGGACACTGAAGCTTTCTTT. J is TRBJ1-1 and V is TRBV5-6; 8 bases are a match to TRBD1. The CDR3 is 16 amino acids. Germline V CDR1 and CDR2: SGHDT, YYEEEE. The junction had 16 bases not matched to a gene; V was cut back by 9 bases and J by 3 bases. Combining the CDR3 with reference TRBV5-6 and TRBJ1-1 gives the whole variable domain DAGVTQSPTHLIKTRGQQVTLRCSPKSGHDTVSWYQQALGQGPQFIFQYYEEEERQRGNFPDRFSGHQFPNYSSELNVNALLLGDSALYLCATPRGQGGWDTEAFFGQGTRLTVV.

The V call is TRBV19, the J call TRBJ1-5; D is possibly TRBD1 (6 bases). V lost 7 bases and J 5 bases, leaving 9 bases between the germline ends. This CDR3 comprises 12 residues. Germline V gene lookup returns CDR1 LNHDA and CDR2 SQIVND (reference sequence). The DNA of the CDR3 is TGTGCCAGTAACAGGGCCGATCAGCCCCAGCATTTT. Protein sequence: CASNRADQPQHF.

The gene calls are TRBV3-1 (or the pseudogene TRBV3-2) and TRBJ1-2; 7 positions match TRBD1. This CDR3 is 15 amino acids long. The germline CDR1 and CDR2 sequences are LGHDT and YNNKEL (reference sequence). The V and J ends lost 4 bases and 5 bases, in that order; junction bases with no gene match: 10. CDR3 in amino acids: CASSLLQGVGYGYTF. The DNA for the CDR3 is TGTGCCAGCAGCCTTCTGCAGGGGGTAGGGTATGGCTACACCTTC.

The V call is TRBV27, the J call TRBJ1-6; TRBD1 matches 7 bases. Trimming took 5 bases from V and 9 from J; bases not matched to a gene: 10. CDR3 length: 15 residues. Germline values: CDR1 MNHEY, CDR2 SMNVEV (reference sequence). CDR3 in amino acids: CASSNLQGVGSPLHF. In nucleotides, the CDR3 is TGTGCCAGCAGTAATCTTCAGGGGGTTGGTTCACCCCTCCACTTT.

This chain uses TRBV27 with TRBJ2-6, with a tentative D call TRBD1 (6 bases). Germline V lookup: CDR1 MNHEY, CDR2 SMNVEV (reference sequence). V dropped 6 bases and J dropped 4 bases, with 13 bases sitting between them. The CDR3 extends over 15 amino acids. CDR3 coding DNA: TGTGCCAGCAGATTAACAGGGTCCGGGGCCAACGTCCTGACTTTC. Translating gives CASRLTGSGANVLTF.

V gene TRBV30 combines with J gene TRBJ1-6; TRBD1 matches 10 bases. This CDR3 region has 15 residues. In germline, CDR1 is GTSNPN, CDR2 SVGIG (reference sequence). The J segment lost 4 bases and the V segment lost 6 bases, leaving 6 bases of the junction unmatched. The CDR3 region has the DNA TGTGCCTGCCAGGGACAGGGGATTTATAATTCACCCCTCCACTTT. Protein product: CACQGQGIYNSPLHF.

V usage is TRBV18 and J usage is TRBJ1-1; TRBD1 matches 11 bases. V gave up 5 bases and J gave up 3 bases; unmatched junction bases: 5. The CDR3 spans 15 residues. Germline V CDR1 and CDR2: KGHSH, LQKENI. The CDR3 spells CASSTDRGPDTEAFF. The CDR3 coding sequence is TGTGCCAGCTCAACGGACAGGGGGCCGGACACTGAAGCTTTCTTT.

The CDR3 DNA reads TGCAGCGTTGCTGGAGGAGCAACTAATGAAAAACTGTTTTTT. This encodes CSVAGGATNEKLFF. J is TRBJ1-4 and V is TRBV29-1, with D uncertain. Germline CDR1 reads SQVTM; CDR2 reads ANQGSEA. This CDR3 has 14 amino acids. Trimming removed 4 bases from V and 0 bases from J, with 9 bases in between.

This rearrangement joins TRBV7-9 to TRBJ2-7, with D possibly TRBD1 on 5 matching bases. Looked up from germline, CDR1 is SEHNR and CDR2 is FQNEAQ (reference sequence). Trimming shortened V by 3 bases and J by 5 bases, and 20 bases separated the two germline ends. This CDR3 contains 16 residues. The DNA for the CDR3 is TGTGCCAGCAGCTTTAGACAGTCCCTTTCGAAGAACGAGCAGTACTTC. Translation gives CASSFRQSLSKNEQYF.

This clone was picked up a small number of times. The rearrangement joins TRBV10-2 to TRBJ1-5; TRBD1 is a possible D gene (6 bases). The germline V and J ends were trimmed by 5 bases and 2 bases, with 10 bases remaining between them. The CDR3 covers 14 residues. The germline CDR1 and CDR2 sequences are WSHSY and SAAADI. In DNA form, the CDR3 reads TGCGCCAGCAGTTACCGACAGGGCAATCAGCCCCAGCATTTT. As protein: CASSYRQGNQPQHF.

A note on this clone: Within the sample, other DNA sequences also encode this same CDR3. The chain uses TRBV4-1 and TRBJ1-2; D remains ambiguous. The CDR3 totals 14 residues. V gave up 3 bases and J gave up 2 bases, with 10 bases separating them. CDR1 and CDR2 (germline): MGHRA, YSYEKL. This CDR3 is CASSQGVSNYGYTF. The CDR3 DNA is TGCGCCAGCAGCCAGGGAGTATCGAACTATGGCTACACCTTC.

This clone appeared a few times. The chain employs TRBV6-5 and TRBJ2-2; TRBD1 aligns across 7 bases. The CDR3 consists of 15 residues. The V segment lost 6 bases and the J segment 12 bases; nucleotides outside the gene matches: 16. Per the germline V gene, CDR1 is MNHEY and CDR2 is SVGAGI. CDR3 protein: CASSHHDRVVGKLFF. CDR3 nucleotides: TGTGCCAGCAGCCATCACGACAGGGTAGTTGGGAAGCTGTTTTTT.